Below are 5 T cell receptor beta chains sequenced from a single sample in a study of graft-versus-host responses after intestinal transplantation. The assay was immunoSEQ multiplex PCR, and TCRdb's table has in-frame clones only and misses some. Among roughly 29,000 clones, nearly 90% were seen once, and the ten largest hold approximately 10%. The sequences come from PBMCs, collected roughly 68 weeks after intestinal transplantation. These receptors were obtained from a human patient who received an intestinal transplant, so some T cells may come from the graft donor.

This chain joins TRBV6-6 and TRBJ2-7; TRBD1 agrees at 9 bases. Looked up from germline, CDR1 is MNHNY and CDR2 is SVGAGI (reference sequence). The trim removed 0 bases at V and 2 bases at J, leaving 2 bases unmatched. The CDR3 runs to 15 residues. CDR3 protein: CASSYSGQGAYEQYF. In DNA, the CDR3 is TGTGCCAGCAGTTACTCGGGACAGGGCGCCTACGAGCAGTACTTC.

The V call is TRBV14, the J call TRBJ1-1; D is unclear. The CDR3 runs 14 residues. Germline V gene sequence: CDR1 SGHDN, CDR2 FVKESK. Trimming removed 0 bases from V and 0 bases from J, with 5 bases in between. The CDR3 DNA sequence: TGTGCCAGCAGCCAAGATCGGATGAACACTGAAGCTTTCTTT. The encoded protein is CASSQDRMNTEAFF.

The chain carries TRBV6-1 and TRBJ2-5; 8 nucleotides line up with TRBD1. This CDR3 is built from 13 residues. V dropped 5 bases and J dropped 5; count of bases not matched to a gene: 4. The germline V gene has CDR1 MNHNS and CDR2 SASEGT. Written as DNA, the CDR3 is TGTGCCAGCAGTAGGCAGGGGGCGGAGACCCAGTACTTC. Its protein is CASSRQGAETQYF.

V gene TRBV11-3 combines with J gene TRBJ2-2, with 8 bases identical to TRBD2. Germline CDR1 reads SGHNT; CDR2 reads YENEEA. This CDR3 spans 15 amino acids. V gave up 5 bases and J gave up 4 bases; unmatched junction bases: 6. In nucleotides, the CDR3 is TGTGCCAGCAGCACCAGGGCGGGGGGCACCGGGGAGCTGTTTTTT. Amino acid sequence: CASSTRAGGTGELFF.

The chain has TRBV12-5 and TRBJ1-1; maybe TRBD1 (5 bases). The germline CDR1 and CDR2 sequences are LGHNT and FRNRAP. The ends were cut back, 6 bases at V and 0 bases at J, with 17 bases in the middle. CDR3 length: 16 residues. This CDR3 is CASGPQGPVMNTEAFF. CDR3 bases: TGTGCTAGTGGCCCGCAGGGCCCCGTAATGAACACTGAAGCTTTCTTT. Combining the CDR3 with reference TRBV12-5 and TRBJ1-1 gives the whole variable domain DARVTQTPRHKVTEMGQEVTMRCQPILGHNTVFWYRQTMMQGLELLAYFRNRAPLDDSGMPKDRFSAEMPDATLATLKIQPSEPRDSAVYFCASGPQGPVMNTEAFFGQGTRLTVV.